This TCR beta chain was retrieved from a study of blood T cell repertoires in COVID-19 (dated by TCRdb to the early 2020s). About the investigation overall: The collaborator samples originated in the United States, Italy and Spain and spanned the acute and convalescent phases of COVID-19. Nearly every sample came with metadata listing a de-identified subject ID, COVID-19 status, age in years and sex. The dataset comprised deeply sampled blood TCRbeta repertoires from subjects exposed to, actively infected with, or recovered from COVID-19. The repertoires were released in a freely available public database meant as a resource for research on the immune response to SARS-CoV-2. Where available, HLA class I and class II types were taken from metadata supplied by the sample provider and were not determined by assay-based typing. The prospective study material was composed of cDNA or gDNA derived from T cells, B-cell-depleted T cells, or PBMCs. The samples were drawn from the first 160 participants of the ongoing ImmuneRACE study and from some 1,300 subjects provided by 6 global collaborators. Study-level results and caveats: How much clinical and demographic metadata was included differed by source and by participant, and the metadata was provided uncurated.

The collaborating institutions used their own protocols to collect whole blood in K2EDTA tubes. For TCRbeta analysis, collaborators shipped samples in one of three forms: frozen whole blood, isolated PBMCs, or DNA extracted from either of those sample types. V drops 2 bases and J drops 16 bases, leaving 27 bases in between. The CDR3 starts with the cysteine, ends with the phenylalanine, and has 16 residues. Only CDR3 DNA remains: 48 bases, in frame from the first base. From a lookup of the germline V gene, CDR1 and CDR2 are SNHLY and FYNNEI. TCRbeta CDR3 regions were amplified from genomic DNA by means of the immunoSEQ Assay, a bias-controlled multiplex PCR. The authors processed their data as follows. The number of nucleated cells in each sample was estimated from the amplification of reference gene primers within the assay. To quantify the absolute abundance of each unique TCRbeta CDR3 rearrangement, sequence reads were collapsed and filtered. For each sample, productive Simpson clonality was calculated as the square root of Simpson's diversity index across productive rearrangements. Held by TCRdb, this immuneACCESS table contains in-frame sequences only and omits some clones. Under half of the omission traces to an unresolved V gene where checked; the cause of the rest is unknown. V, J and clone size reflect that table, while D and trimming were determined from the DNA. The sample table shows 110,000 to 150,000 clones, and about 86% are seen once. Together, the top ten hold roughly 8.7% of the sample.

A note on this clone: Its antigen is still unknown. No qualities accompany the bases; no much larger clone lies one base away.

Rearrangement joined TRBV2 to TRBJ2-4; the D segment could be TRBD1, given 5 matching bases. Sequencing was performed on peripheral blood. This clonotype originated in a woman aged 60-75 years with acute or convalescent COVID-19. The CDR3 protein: CASSELTGRAALVVYF. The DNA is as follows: TGTGCCAGCAGTGAACTTACTGGCAGGGCGGCGTTGGTTGTTTACTTC.